Each of the 18 T cell receptor beta chains below was sequenced from the same sample in a study of T cells in Graves' hyperthyroidism and ophthalmopathy. The investigators amplified TCR beta CDR3 regions from RNA transcripts. The study used the HTBI primer set for a first-round RT-PCR of the TCR CDR3. TCRdb recomputed calls from the multiplex PCR reads with MiXCR, one row per CDR3 protein. The data show more than 300,000 distinct CDR3 sequences, approximately 15% seen once. The sequencing sample was made of blood. The receptors here all came from a woman in her sixties or seventies with Graves' hyperthyroidism.

This clonotype was seen only a few times. The chain couples TRBV10-3 to TRBJ2-1, with D perhaps TRBD2 (5 bases). This CDR3 is built from 15 residues. Looked up from germline, CDR1 is ENHRY and CDR2 is SYGVKD. Trimming left V 5 bases short and J 8 bases short, with 19 bases between. The CDR3 loop is CAISFARTGFDEQFF. The DNA of the CDR3 is TGTGCCATCAGTTTTGCTCGGACTGGGTTCGATGAGCAGTTCTTC.

This clonotype came up many times. This chain connects TRBV3-1 to TRBJ2-3, with 7 bases matching TRBD1. V gave up 4 bases and J gave up 5 bases; unmatched junction bases: 6. This CDR3 is built from 14 residues. Per germline, CDR1 LGHDT and CDR2 YNNKEL (reference sequence). This CDR3 is CASSLQGPGDTQYF. CDR3 nucleotide sequence: TGTGCCAGCAGCCTACAGGGGCCGGGAGATACGCAGTATTTT.

A few counts support this clonotype. The rearrangement links TRBV6-1 to TRBJ2-3; 9 bases fit TRBD1. The CDR3 runs 16 residues. The germline gives CDR1 MNHNS, CDR2 SASEGT. With V trimmed by 7 bases and J by 0 bases, 8 bases remained unmatched. The CDR3 loop reads CASTWDREYSTDTQYF. As DNA, the CDR3 is TGTGCCAGCACTTGGGACAGGGAATATAGCACAGATACGCAGTATTTT.

The gene calls are TRBV11-3 and TRBJ2-1; 10 bases align to TRBD1. The germline CDR1 and CDR2 sequences are SGHNT and YENEEA. V was pared by 2 bases and J by 7 bases, with 8 bases of the junction left unmatched. The CDR3 is 16 amino acids. The CDR3 DNA follows: TGTGCCAGCAGCTTATCGCCGGGACAGGGGTGGAATGAGCAGTTCTTC. It codes for CASSLSPGQGWNEQFF.

In this sample, this clonotype turned up many times. This sequence joins TRBV11-1 and TRBJ2-1, with 7 nucleotides matching TRBD2. CDR3 size: 16 residues. Germline values: CDR1 SGHAT, CDR2 FQDESV (reference sequence). The ends lost 2 bases at V and 4 bases at J; junction bases unmatched: 8. This chain's CDR3 is CASSLTSGGLYNEQFF. For the CDR3, the DNA is TGTGCCAGCAGCTTAACGTCGGGAGGCCTTTACAATGAGCAGTTCTTC.

In its sample, this clonotype was seen many times. The V call is TRBV27, the J call TRBJ2-7, with 13 positions matching TRBD2. The germline CDR1 and CDR2 sequences are MNHEY and SMNVEV (reference sequence). V lost 6 bases to trimming and J lost 3 bases; unmatched junction nucleotides: 5. The CDR3 is 15 amino acids. The CDR3 here is CASSPGLAGRYEQYF. DNA of the CDR3: TGTGCCAGCAGCCCGGGACTAGCGGGGCGCTACGAGCAGTACTTC.

This clonotype was detected many times. The J gene is TRBJ2-7, the V gene TRBV4-1, with unresolved D. This CDR3 region has 14 residues. V was cut by 2 bases and J by 0 bases, with 8 bases left in between. Germline assignment: CDR1 MGHRA and CDR2 YSYEKL. CDR3 bases: TGCGCCAGCAGCCAACAGGCCAGCTCCTACGAGCAGTACTTC. Its translation: CASSQQASSYEQYF.

J is TRBJ1-3 and V is TRBV2, with D unclear. Germline-derived CDR1 and CDR2 are SNHLY and FYNNEI. This CDR3 comprises 14 residues. V lost 5 bases, J lost 0 bases, and 8 bases lay in between. CDR3 nucleotides: TGTGCCAGCAGTTTTGCAGGCTCTGGAAACACCATATATTTT. Its translation is CASSFAGSGNTIYF.

The V and J genes are TRBV4-1 and TRBJ1-1; 12 bases fit TRBD1. V was pared by 4 bases and J by 1 base, with 7 bases of the junction left unmatched. Germline loops: CDR1 MGHRA, CDR2 YSYEKL. The CDR3 runs 17 residues. The CDR3: CASSRLGTGGGNTEAFF. CDR3 sequence (DNA): TGCGCCAGCAGCCGACTCGGGACAGGGGGCGGGAACACTGAAGCTTTCTTT.

There are many counts of this clonotype. The chain joins TRBV10-3 to TRBJ1-2, with 9 bases fitting TRBD1. CDR1 is ENHRY and CDR2 is SYGVKD in the germline V gene. The length of the CDR3 is 18 residues. Germline trimming cut 0 bases from V and 6 bases from J; bases unmatched to any gene: 14. CDR3 sequence: CAISESRSPVDRGNGYTF. In DNA, the CDR3 is TGTGCCATCAGTGAGTCCCGGTCCCCCGTAGACAGGGGGAATGGCTACACCTTC.

Notes on this clonotype: A much larger clone differs from this one at a single base, so this may be a read error. This chain uses TRBV2 with TRBJ2-5; the D is unclear. CDR1 is SNHLY, CDR2 FYNNEI, per germline. The V end was cut by 11 bases, the J end by 4 bases, with 14 bases between. The CDR3 spans 12 residues. For the CDR3, the DNA is TGTGCCTGCACCCAACAACGAGAGACCCAGTACTTC. It encodes CACTQQRETQYF.

In its sample, this clonotype was seen a few times. The rearrangement links TRBV24-1 to TRBJ2-2; weak D call: TRBD2 (5 bases). V shed 3 bases and J shed 6 bases, with 19 bases lying between them. In germline, CDR1 is KGHDR, CDR2 SFDVKD. The CDR3 covers 17 residues. The CDR3 region is CATSDPTAQEDPGELFF. The CDR3, as DNA: TGTGCCACCAGTGATCCTACAGCCCAGGAGGACCCCGGGGAGCTGTTTTTT.

The rearrangement links TRBV20-1 to TRBJ2-2; 13 bases map to TRBD2. The CDR3 runs 18 residues. V gave up 2 bases and J gave up 0 bases; unmatched junction bases: 6. Germline V lookup: CDR1 DFQATT, CDR2 SNEGSKA (reference sequence). CDR3 residues: CSARMGLAGRANTGELFF. CDR3 DNA sequence: TGCAGTGCTAGAATGGGACTAGCGGGAAGAGCGAACACCGGGGAGCTGTTTTTT.

The gene calls are TRBV24-1 and TRBJ1-5; 7 bases are a match to TRBD1. This CDR3 has 17 amino acids. Germline V gives CDR1 KGHDR, CDR2 SFDVKD. V was clipped by 1 base and J by 5 bases; unmatched bases: 10. This CDR3 is CATSDFFYGQAYQPQHF. CDR3 coding DNA: TGTGCCACCAGTGATTTTTTTTACGGACAGGCCTATCAGCCCCAGCATTTT.

This clonotype was observed many times. The rearrangement uses TRBV28 and TRBJ1-1, with unresolved D. This CDR3 has 14 amino acids. Germline loops: CDR1 MDHEN, CDR2 SYDVKM. Trimming left V 1 base short and J 6 bases short, with 12 bases between. This CDR3 is CASSLLRQSAEAFF. In DNA form, the CDR3 reads TGTGCCAGCAGTTTATTGAGGCAGAGCGCTGAAGCTTTCTTT.

This clonotype was counted many times. V is TRBV20-1 and J is TRBJ2-3, with D maybe TRBD1 (6 bases). The CDR3 loop spans 15 amino acids. With 6 bases removed from V and 4 bases from J, the gap between germline ends came to 20 bases. In germline, CDR1 is DFQATT, CDR2 SNEGSKA (reference sequence). CDR3 sequence (DNA): TGCAGTGCAAACAGGGAAGGGGTCTTGGCAGATACGCAGTATTTT. It yields the protein CSANREGVLADTQYF.

This clonotype appeared a few times. The rearrangement joins TRBV9 to TRBJ2-2; perhaps TRBD1 as D (5 bases). CDR1 is SGDLS and CDR2 is YYNGEE in the germline V gene. The CDR3 has 16 amino acids. Trimming left V 0 bases short and J 6 bases short, with 15 bases between. The CDR3 DNA reads TGTGCCAGCAGCGTAGGGGCAGGGTCTATTTCCGGGGAGCTGTTTTTT. It yields the protein CASSVGAGSISGELFF.

This clonotype was picked up a small number of times. This rearrangement joins TRBV20-1 to TRBJ2-2, with a tentative D call TRBD2 (5 bases). CDR1 is DFQATT, CDR2 SNEGSKA, per germline (reference sequence). There are 15 residues in the CDR3. Trimming removed 0 bases from V and 6 bases from J, with 14 bases in between. The CDR3 DNA reads TGCAGTGCTAGAGAGCTAGAGCGGACTGCCGGGGAGCTGTTTTTT. It specifies CSARELERTAGELFF.